The clone carrying this T cell receptor (beta chain) was recorded at least ten times. The data belong to a study of beta chain features in type 1 diabetes. V lost 3 bases, J lost 2 bases, and 8 bases stayed unmatched. Germline CDR1 SQVTM, CDR2 ANQGSEA. The CDR3 totals 15 residues. Sequencing targeted expressed TCRB transcripts, as all isolated RNA had been reverse transcribed. Generated by immunoSEQ multiplex PCR, the TCRdb table keeps only in-frame clones and is missing some. The sample lists some 220,000 clones, approximately 11% occurring once. The chain is built from TRBV29-1 and TRBJ2-3; TRBD1 matches 7 bases. The sample taken for sequencing was central memory CD4+ T cells from blood. The source is a man aged 18 to 29 in good health. The DNA of the CDR3 is TGCAGCGTTGACAGCGACAGGGCTACCACAGATACGCAGTATTTT. It translates to CSVDSDRATTDTQYF.